These 5 T cell receptor beta chains were all obtained from the same sample, sequenced in a study of monozygotic twins with inflammatory bowel disease (dated by TCRdb to the late 2010s). Library preparation used 5' RACE. The reads were generated on an Illumina HiSeq 2500. TCRdb reprocessed the reads, reporting each CDR3 protein sequence once and no DNA. For this sample, the table gives just over 300,000 distinct CDR3 sequences. 5% to 6% of the sample comes from the top ten. Material for sequencing was blood. The origin of the receptors is a human donor with ulcerative colitis or Crohn's disease, or a healthy co-twin of an affected twin (not recorded which).

The V and J genes are TRBV7-2 and TRBJ2-3. Germline V lookup: CDR1 SGHTA, CDR2 FQGNSA. The CDR3 contains 14 residues. The chain's CDR3 is CASSLAPSLDTQYF.

The CDR3 spells CASSPAEAGSYNEQFF. The chain combines TRBV7-9 with TRBJ2-1; TCRdb proposes TRBD2, but this gene call is untestable without DNA. In germline, CDR1 is SEHNR, CDR2 FQNEAQ (reference sequence). CDR3 length: 16 amino acids.

The chain carries TRBV20-1 and TRBJ1-2. Germline V CDR1 and CDR2: DFQATT, SNEGSKA (reference sequence). This CDR3 spans 15 amino acids. The chain's CDR3 is CSARVQGGFNYGYTF.

The rearrangement joins TRBV3-1 to TRBJ2-2; TCRdb's assignment of TRBD1 cannot be checked, as there is no DNA. There are 14 residues in the CDR3. The V gene's germline CDR1 is LGHDT and CDR2 YNNKEL (reference sequence). The CDR3 sequence: CASSPGGKAGELFF. The whole variable domain, filled in from reference TRBV3-1 and TRBJ2-2, reads DTAVSQTPKYLVTQMGNDKSIKCEQNLGHDTMYWYKQDSKKFLKIMFSYNNKELIINETVPNRFSPKSPDKAHLNLHINSLELGDSAVYFCASSPGGKAGELFFGEGSRLTVL.

This chain joins TRBV7-8 and TRBJ2-7; as DNA is missing, the TRBD1 call by TCRdb cannot be tested. The CDR3 loop spans 15 amino acids. Germline values: CDR1 SGHVS, CDR2 FQNEAQ. The CDR3 protein is CASSYHGGLKDEQYF.